The 17 T cell receptor beta chains below were found in one sample sequenced in a study of blood T cell repertoires in COVID-19. TCRdb's table, derived via immunoSEQ multiplex PCR, lists solely in-frame clones and lacks some. The sample has a few hundred thousand clones; roughly 88% are singletons. Specimen: peripheral blood. The receptors were sampled from a man older than 75 with acute or convalescent COVID-19.

The chain carries TRBV6-2 or TRBV6-3 and TRBJ2-3; 7 bases agree with TRBD2. The CDR3 sequence is 16 residues long. V lost 4 bases, J lost 3 bases, and 10 bases stayed unmatched. CDR1 and CDR2 from the germline V gene are MNHEY and SVGEGT. The CDR3 DNA is TGTGCCAGCAGTTCTCGACTAGCCCAAGCTACAGATACGCAGTATTTT. Translated, it gives CASSSRLAQATDTQYF.

This clone was recorded once. The chain employs TRBV28 and TRBJ2-1, with 11 bases matching TRBD2. This CDR3 region has 18 residues. The V and J ends lost 1 base and 7 bases, in that order; junction bases with no gene match: 12. Germline V gives CDR1 MDHEN, CDR2 SYDVKM. Here the CDR3 DNA reads TGTGCCAGCAGTTTATTCGGTAGCGGGAGGGCCAAGGTGAATGAGCAGTTCTTC. The encoded protein is CASSLFGSGRAKVNEQFF. The whole variable domain, filled in from reference TRBV28 and TRBJ2-1, reads DVKVTQSSRYLVKRTGEKVFLECVQDMDHENMFWYRQDPGLGLRLIYFSYDVKMKEKGDIPEGYSVSREKKERFSLILESASTNQTSMYLCASSLFGSGRAKVNEQFFGPGTRLTVL.

The CDR3 DNA follows: TGTGCCAGTAGTATTCGGGGATCGGGAAAGGGCACTGAAGCTTTCTTT. It yields the protein CASSIRGSGKGTEAFF. The V gene is TRBV19, the J gene TRBJ1-1; D unclear. Trimming took 3 bases from V and 4 from J, leaving 18 bases between them. Per germline, CDR1 LNHDA and CDR2 SQIVND (reference sequence). The CDR3 has 16 amino acids. Supplemented by reference TRBV19 and TRBJ1-1, the full variable domain reads DGGITQSPKYLFRKEGQNVTLSCEQNLNHDAMYWYRQDPGQGLRLIYYSQIVNDFQKGDIAEGYSVSREKKESFPLTVTSAQKNPTAFYLCASSIRGSGKGTEAFFGQGTRLTVV.

The gene calls are TRBV10-2 and TRBJ1-1; D ambiguous. This CDR3 is 15 amino acids long. V was cut by 6 bases and J by 0 bases, with 14 bases left in between. Germline V gives CDR1 WSHSY, CDR2 SAAADI. The CDR3 sequence is CASSEKTPMNTEAFF. In DNA form, the CDR3 reads TGCGCCAGCAGCGAAAAGACACCAATGAACACTGAAGCTTTCTTT.

This clone was recorded only once. The CDR3 DNA reads as TGTGCCAGCAGCTCGCGCGCTCTAGCGACTACCTATTACAATGAGCAGTTCTTC. Protein: CASSSRALATTYYNEQFF. The V and J genes are TRBV7-2 and TRBJ2-1; D is possibly TRBD2 (6 bases). Germline V gene lookup returns CDR1 SGHTA and CDR2 FQGNSA. Trimming pared 4 bases from V and 4 bases from J, leaving 23 bases between. The length of the CDR3 is 18 residues. Looking up the rest from reference TRBV7-2 and TRBJ2-1 gives the full variable domain: GAGVSQSPSNKVTEKGKDVELRCDPISGHTALYWYRQSLGQGLEFLIYFQGNSAPDKSGLPSDRFSAERTGGSVSTLTIQRTQQEDSAVYLCASSSRALATTYYNEQFFGPGTRLTVL.

V is TRBV27 and J is TRBJ1-1, with 7 nucleotides matching TRBD1. The trim removed 1 base at V and 1 base at J, leaving 9 bases unmatched. The CDR3 contains 17 residues. Germline V CDR1 and CDR2: MNHEY, SMNVEV (reference sequence). The DNA of the CDR3 is TGTGCCAGCAGTTTATTAGGGCAGGGGGTAAGGAACACTGAAGCTTTCTTT. It encodes CASSLLGQGVRNTEAFF.

The CDR3 DNA reads TGTGCCAGCAGTTTACGGGGCTCCTACGAGCAGTACTTC. This translates into CASSLRGSYEQYF. The chain combines TRBV27 with TRBJ2-7; possible D gene TRBD2, 5 bases. This CDR3 has 13 amino acids. Germline V gene data show CDR1 as MNHEY and CDR2 as SMNVEV (reference sequence). Trimming shortened V by 2 bases and J by 0 bases, and 5 bases separated the two germline ends.

The chain uses TRBV19 and TRBJ1-5; no clear D. This CDR3 comprises 15 residues. Looked up from germline, CDR1 is LNHDA and CDR2 is SQIVND (reference sequence). Trimming took off 2 bases at V and 2 bases at J, with 10 bases between the two ends. The CDR3 DNA follows: TGTGCCAGTAGTATACTGCCCAGTCGCAATCAGCCCCAGCATTTT. This codes for CASSILPSRNQPQHF. The full variable domain, completed using reference TRBV19 and TRBJ1-5, is DGGITQSPKYLFRKEGQNVTLSCEQNLNHDAMYWYRQDPGQGLRLIYYSQIVNDFQKGDIAEGYSVSREKKESFPLTVTSAQKNPTAFYLCASSILPSRNQPQHFGDGTRLSIL.

This chain links TRBV2 with TRBJ2-2, with 8 bases that match TRBD1. The germline gives CDR1 SNHLY, CDR2 FYNNEI. The CDR3 spans 16 residues. The junction had 7 bases not matched to a gene; V was cut back by 2 bases and J by 5 bases. CDR3 in amino acids: CASSELQGARTGELFF. The CDR3 DNA follows: TGTGCCAGCAGTGAATTGCAGGGGGCTCGAACCGGGGAGCTGTTTTTT.

The V call is TRBV5-5, the J call TRBJ1-6; D remains unclear. Germline V lookup: CDR1 SGHKS, CDR2 YYEKEE (reference sequence). The CDR3 has 13 amino acids. V was clipped by 4 bases and J by 10 bases, with 12 bases between them. The CDR3 reads CASSQEAGSPLHF. The CDR3 coding sequence is TGTGCCAGCAGCCAAGAAGCGGGGTCACCCCTCCACTTT.

This sequence joins TRBV19 and TRBJ2-1; D unclear. Germline CDR1 is LNHDA and CDR2 is SQIVND (reference sequence). Trimming pared 6 bases from V and 5 bases from J, leaving 8 bases between. The CDR3 runs to 12 residues. The CDR3 nucleotides read TGTGCCAGTAGGAGAACCCACAATGAGCAGTTCTTC. Protein sequence: CASRRTHNEQFF.

This clone appeared once. CDR3 in amino acids: CASSIDAGSFKGRATNEKLFF. CDR3 in DNA: TGTGCCAGTAGTATAGATGCCGGGAGTTTTAAAGGAAGGGCAACTAATGAAAAACTGTTTTTT. This chain links TRBV19 with TRBJ1-4; D is unclear. Looked up from germline, CDR1 is LNHDA and CDR2 is SQIVND (reference sequence). Trimming took 0 bases from V and 0 from J, leaving 23 bases between them. The CDR3 consists of 21 residues.

This clone was counted only a few times. This chain joins TRBV19 and TRBJ2-7, with D perhaps TRBD1 (6 bases). The V gene's germline CDR1 is LNHDA and CDR2 SQIVND (reference sequence). The CDR3 is 14 residues long. V shed 3 bases and J shed 4 bases, with 13 bases lying between them. Here the CDR3 DNA reads TGTGCCAGTAGTATTCCAGGGGTCCATTACGAGCAGTACTTC. It codes for CASSIPGVHYEQYF. Full variable domain (rest looked up from reference TRBV19 and TRBJ2-7): DGGITQSPKYLFRKEGQNVTLSCEQNLNHDAMYWYRQDPGQGLRLIYYSQIVNDFQKGDIAEGYSVSREKKESFPLTVTSAQKNPTAFYLCASSIPGVHYEQYFGPGTRLTVT.

The chain carries TRBV5-8 and TRBJ2-5, with TRBD2 as a possible D gene (5 bases). With 0 bases removed from V and 5 bases from J, the gap between germline ends came to 5 bases. The germline V gene encodes CDR1 SGHTS and CDR2 YDEGEE. The CDR3 covers 12 residues. This chain's CDR3 is CASSLGRETQYF. DNA of the CDR3: TGTGCCAGCAGCTTGGGGAGGGAGACCCAGTACTTC.

This sequence joins TRBV18 and TRBJ2-1; the match to TRBD2 covers 8 bases. This CDR3 is built from 14 residues. The V gene's germline CDR1 is KGHSH and CDR2 LQKENI. Trimming cost V 2 bases and J 5 bases; bases outside gene matches: 2. CDR3 protein: CASSPETSDNEQFF. The CDR3, as DNA: TGTGCCAGCTCACCAGAGACTAGCGACAATGAGCAGTTCTTC.

J is TRBJ2-5 and V is TRBV6-1; TRBD2 might be the D (7 bases). Germline V gene sequence: CDR1 MNHNS, CDR2 SASEGT. This CDR3 contains 16 residues. V lost 3 bases and J 4 bases, leaving 18 bases between the germline ends. This CDR3 is CASSEPRGGVAETQYF. CDR3 bases: TGTGCCAGCAGTGAGCCGAGGGGGGGCGTAGCAGAGACCCAGTACTTC.

This chain joins TRBV29-1 and TRBJ2-7; 9 bases align to TRBD1. V shed 6 bases, J shed 3 bases, and the junction held 6 bases outside the gene matches. The CDR3 is 13 residues long. Looked up from germline, CDR1 is SQVTM and CDR2 is ANQGSEA. CDR3 region: CSVNMGQGYEQYF. The CDR3, as DNA: TGCAGCGTAAATATGGGACAGGGCTACGAGCAGTACTTC.